This T cell receptor (beta chain) is drawn from a study of T-cell memory formation after mild COVID-19. V was clipped by 5 bases and J by 15 bases, with 11 bases between them. Germline V gives CDR1 MGHDK, CDR2 SYGVNS. This CDR3 is built from 11 residues. TCRdb recomputed calls from the 5' RACE reads with MiXCR, one row per CDR3 protein. The data hold 400,000 to 550,000 distinct CDR3 sequences, with about 23% observed a single time. The sequenced sample consisted of PBMCs or a T cell subset sorted from them (not recorded which). The chain links TRBV25-1 to TRBJ1-6; maybe TRBD1 (5 bases). The source of this sequence is an adult woman who had mild COVID-19 (a few samples of this study predate the infection). Cell type and time point are not known. For the CDR3, the DNA is TGTGCCAGCAGTTTGGGACCAGACCTCCACTTT. This sequence encodes CASSLGPDLHF.